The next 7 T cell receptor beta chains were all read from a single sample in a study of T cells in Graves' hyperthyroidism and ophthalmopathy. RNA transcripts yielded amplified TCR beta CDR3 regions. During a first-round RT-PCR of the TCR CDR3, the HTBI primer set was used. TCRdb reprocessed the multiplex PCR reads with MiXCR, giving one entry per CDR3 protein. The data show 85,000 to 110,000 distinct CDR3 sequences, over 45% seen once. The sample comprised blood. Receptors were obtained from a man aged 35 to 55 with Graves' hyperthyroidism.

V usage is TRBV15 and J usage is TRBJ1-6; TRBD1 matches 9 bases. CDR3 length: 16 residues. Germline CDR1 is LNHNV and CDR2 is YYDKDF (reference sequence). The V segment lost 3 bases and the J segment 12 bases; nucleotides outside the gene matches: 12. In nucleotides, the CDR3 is TGTGCCACCAGCAGGGGCCGGACAGGGGCAGGCGGACCCCTCCACTTT. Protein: CATSRGRTGAGGPLHF.

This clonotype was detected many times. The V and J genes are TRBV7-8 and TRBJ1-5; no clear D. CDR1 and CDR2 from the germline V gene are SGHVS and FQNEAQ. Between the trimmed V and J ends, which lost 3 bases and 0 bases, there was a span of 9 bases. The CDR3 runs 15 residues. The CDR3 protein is CASSFYAPSNQPQHF. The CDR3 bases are TGTGCCAGCAGCTTTTATGCCCCTAGCAATCAGCCCCAGCATTTT.

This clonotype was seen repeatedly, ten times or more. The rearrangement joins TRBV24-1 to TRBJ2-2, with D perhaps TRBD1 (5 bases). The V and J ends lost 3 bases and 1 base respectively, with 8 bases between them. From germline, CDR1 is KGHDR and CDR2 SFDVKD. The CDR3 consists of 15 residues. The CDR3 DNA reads TGTGCCACCAGTGATCCAGGGATGAACACCGGGGAGCTGTTTTTT. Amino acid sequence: CATSDPGMNTGELFF.

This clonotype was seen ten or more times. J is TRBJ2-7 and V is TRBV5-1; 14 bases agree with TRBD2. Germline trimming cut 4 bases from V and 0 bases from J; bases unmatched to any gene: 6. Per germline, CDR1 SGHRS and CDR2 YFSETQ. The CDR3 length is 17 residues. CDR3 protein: CASSPGLAGVDSYEQYF. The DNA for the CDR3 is TGCGCCAGCAGCCCGGGACTAGCGGGAGTGGACTCCTACGAGCAGTACTTC.

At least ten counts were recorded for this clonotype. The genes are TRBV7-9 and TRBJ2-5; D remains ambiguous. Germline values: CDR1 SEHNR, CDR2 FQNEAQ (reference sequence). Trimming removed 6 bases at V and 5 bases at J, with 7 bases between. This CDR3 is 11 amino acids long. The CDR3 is CASSYGETQYF. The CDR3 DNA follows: TGTGCCAGCAGTTATGGGGAGACCCAGTACTTC.

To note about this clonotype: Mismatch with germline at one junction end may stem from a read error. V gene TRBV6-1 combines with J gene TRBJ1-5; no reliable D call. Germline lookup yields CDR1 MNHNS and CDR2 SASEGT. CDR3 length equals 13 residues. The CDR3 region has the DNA TGTGCCACCAGTGGGGATAGGAATCAGCCCCAGCATTTT. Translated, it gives CATSGDRNQPQHF.

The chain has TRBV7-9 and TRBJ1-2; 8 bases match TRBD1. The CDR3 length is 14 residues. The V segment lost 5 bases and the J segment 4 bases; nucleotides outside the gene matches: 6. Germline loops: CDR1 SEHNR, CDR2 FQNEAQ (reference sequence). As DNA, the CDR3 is TGTGCCAGCAGCGAGGACAGGGACATCTATGGCTACACCTTC. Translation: CASSEDRDIYGYTF.